This TCR beta chain was captured by sequencing in a study of response to subunit inactivated influenza vaccine. TCRdb independently ran MiXCR on the RT-PCR reads; one entry per CDR3 protein. The data show about 700,000 distinct CDR3 sequences, more than 15% seen once. The CDR3 contains 15 residues. Germline CDR1 reads SGHVS; CDR2 reads FQNEAQ. V was cut by 1 base and J by 1 base, with 10 bases left in between. Study-wide results and caveats: The authors put forward the suggestion that each seasonal influenza vaccination may bring in only a limited number of new T cells.

On this clonotype itself: What it recognizes is unknown.

The clonotype originates from a man aged 45-65 years who received an inactivated influenza vaccine. Sample: PBMCs from blood, taken about 11 days after vaccination. J is TRBJ1-2 and V is TRBV7-8; D unclear. CDR3 loop: CASSLGTTVNYGYTF. The CDR3 nucleotides are TGTGCCAGCAGCTTAGGAACGACGGTTAACTATGGCTACACCTTC. Based on the CDR3 plus reference TRBV7-8 and TRBJ1-2, the full variable domain is GAGVSQSPRYKVAKRGQDVALRCDPISGHVSLFWYQQALGQGPEFLTYFQNEAQLDKSGLPSDRFFAERPEGSVSTLKIQRTQQEDSAVYLCASSLGTTVNYGYTFGSGTRLTVV.